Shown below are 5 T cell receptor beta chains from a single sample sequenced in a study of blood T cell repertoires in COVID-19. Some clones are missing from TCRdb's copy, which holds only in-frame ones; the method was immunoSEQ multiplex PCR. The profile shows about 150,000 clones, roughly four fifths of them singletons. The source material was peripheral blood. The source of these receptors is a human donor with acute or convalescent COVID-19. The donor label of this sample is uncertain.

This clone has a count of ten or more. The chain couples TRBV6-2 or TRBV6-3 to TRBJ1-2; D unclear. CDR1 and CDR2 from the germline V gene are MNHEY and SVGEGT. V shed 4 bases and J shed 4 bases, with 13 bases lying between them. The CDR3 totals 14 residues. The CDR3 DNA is TGTGCCAGCAGTTCCACTCGGACTGGCTATGGCTACACCTTC. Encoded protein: CASSSTRTGYGYTF.

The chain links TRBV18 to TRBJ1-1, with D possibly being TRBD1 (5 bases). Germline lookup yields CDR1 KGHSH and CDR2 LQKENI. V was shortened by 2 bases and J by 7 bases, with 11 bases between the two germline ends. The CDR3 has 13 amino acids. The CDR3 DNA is TGTGCCAGCTCACCATCAGTACAGGTTGAAGCTTTCTTT. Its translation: CASSPSVQVEAFF.

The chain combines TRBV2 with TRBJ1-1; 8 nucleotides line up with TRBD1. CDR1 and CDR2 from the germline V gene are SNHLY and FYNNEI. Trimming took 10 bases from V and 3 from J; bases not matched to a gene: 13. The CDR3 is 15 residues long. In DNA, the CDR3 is TGTGCCACTAGGGCAGGGGGCGCGTCGCACACTGAAGCTTTCTTT. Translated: CATRAGGASHTEAFF. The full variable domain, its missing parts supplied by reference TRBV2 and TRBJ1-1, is EPEVTQTPSHQVTQMGQEVILRCVPISNHLYFYWYRQILGQKVEFLVSFYNNEISEKSEIFDDQFSVERPDGSNFTLKIRSTKLEDSAMYFCATRAGGASHTEAFFGQGTRLTVV.

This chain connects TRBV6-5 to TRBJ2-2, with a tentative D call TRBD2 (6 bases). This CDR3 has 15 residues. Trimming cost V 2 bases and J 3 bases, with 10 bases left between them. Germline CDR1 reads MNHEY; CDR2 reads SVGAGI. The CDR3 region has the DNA TGTGCCAGCAGTTACAGCTCGGGGGACACCGGGGAGCTGTTTTTT. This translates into CASSYSSGDTGELFF.

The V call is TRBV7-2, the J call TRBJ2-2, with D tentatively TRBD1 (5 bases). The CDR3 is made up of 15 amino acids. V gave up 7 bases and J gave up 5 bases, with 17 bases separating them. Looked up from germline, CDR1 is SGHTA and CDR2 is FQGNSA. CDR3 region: CASTAARASTGELFF. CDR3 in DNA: TGTGCCAGCACCGCGGCCAGGGCCTCGACCGGGGAGCTGTTTTTT.